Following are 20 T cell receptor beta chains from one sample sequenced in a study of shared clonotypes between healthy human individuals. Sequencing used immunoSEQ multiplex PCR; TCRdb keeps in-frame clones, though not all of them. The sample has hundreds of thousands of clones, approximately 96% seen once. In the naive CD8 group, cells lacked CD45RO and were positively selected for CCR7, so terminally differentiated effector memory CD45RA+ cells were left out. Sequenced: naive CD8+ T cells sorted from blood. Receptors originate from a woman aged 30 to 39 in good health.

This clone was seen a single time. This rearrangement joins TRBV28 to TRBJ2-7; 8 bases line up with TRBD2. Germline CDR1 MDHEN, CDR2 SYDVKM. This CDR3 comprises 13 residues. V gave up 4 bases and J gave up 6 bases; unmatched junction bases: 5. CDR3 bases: TGTGCCAGCAGTTACGGGACTAGGGGCGAGCAGTACTTC. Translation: CASSYGTRGEQYF.

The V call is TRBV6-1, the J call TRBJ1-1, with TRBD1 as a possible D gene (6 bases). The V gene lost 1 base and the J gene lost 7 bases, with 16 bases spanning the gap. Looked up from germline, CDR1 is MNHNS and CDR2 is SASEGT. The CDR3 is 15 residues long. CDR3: CASSEVVRGTVEAFF. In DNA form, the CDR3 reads TGTGCCAGCAGTGAAGTCGTAAGGGGGACGGTTGAAGCTTTCTTT.

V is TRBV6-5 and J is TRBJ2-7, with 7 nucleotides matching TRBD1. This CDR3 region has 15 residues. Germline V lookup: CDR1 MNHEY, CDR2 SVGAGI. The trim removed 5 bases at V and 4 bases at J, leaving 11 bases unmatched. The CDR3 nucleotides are TGTGCCAGCAGTCAAGACGGGGACAGTGGGTACGAGCAGTACTTC. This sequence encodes CASSQDGDSGYEQYF.

Here the CDR3 reads CASSLMVTGELFF. The DNA of the CDR3 is TGTGCCAGCAGTTTAATGGTCACCGGGGAGCTGTTTTTT. The rearrangement joins TRBV27 to TRBJ2-2, with unresolved D. The CDR3 covers 13 residues. The V and J ends lost 2 bases and 4 bases respectively, with 5 bases between them. Germline V gene data show CDR1 as MNHEY and CDR2 as SMNVEV (reference sequence).

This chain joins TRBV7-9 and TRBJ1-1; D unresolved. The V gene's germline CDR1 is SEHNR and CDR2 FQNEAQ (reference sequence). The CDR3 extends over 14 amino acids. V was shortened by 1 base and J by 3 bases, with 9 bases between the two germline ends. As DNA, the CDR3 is TGTGCCAGCAGCTTAGTTTCAGGACACACTGAAGCTTTCTTT. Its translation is CASSLVSGHTEAFF.

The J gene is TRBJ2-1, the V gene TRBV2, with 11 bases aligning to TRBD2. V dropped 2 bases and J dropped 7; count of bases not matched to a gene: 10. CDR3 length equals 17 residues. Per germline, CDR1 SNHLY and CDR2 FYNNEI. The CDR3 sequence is CASSELILAGARNEQFF. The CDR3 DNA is TGTGCCAGCAGTGAACTGATACTAGCGGGAGCTAGGAATGAGCAGTTCTTC.

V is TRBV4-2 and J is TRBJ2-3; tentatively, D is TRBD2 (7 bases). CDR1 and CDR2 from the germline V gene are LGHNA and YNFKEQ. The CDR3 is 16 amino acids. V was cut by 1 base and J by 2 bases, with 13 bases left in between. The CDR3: CASSQGRGGNTDTQYF. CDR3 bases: TGTGCCAGCAGCCAAGGAAGGGGGGGAAACACAGATACGCAGTATTTT.

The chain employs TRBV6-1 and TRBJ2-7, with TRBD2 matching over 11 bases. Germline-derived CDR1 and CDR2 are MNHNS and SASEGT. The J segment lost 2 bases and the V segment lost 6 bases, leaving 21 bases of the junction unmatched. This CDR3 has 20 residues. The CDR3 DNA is TGTGCCAGCAGGGAAAAACGGTGGACGGAGGGACTAGCGGTACCCTACGAGCAGTACTTC. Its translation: CASREKRWTEGLAVPYEQYF.

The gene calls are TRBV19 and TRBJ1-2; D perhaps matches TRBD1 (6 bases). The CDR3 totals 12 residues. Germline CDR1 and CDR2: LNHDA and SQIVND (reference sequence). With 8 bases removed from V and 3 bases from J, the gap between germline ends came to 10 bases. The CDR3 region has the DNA TGTGCCAGTGAGTCAGGGGACTATGGCTACACCTTC. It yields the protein CASESGDYGYTF.

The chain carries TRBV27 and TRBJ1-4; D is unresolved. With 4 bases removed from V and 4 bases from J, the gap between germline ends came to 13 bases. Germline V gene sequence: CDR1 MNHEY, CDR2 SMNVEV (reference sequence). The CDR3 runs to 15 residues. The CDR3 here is CASSSIVTVNEKLFF. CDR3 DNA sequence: TGTGCCAGCAGTTCGATCGTGACGGTTAATGAAAAACTGTTTTTT.

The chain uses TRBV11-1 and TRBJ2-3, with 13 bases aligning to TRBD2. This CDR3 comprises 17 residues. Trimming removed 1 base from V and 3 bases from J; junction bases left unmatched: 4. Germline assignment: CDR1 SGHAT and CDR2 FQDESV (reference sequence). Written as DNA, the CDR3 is TGTGCCAGCAGCTTAGAGACTAGCGGGAGGACGACAGATACGCAGTATTTT. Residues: CASSLETSGRTTDTQYF.

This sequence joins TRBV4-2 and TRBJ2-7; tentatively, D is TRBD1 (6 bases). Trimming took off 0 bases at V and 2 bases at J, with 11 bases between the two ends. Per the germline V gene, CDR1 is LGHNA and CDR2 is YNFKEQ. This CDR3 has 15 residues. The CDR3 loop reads CASSQDQGFAYEQYF. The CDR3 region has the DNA TGTGCCAGCAGCCAAGATCAGGGGTTCGCCTACGAGCAGTACTTC.

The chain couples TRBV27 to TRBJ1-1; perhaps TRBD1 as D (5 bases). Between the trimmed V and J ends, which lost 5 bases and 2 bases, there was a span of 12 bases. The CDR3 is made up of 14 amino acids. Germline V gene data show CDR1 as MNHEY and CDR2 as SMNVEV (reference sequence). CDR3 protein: CASSVGQVNTEAFF. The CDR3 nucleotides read TGTGCCAGCAGTGTCGGACAAGTAAACACTGAAGCTTTCTTT.

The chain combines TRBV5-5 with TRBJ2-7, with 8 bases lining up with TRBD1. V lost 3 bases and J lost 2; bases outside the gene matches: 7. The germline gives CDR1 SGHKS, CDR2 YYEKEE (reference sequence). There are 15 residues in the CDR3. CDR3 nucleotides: TGTGCCAGCAGCTACGACAGGGGCCCTCCCTACGAGCAGTACTTC. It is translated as CASSYDRGPPYEQYF.

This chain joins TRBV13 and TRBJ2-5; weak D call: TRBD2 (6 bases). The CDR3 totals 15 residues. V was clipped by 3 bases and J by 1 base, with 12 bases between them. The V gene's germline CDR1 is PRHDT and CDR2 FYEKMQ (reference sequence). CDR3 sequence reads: CASSFGGQLQETQYF. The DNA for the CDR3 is TGTGCCAGCAGCTTTGGAGGGCAACTCCAAGAGACCCAGTACTTC.

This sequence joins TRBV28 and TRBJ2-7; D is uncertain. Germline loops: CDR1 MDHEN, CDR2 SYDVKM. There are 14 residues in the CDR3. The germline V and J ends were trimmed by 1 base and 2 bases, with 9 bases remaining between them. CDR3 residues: CASSLSSRPYEQYF. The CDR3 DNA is TGTGCCAGCAGTTTATCATCCCGCCCCTACGAGCAGTACTTC.

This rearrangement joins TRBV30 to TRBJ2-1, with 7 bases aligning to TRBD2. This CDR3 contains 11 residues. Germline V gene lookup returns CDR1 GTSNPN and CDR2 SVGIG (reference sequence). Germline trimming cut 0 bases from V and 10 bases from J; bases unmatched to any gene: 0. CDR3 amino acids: CAWSVSGEQFF. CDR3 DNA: TGTGCCTGGAGTGTTAGCGGGGAGCAGTTCTTC.

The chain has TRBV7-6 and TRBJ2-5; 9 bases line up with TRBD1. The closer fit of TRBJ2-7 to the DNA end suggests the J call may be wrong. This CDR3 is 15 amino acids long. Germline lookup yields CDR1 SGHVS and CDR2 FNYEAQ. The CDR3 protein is CASSPDRGFTYEQYF. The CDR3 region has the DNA TGTGCCAGCAGCCCAGACAGGGGGTTTACCTACGAGCAGTACTTC.

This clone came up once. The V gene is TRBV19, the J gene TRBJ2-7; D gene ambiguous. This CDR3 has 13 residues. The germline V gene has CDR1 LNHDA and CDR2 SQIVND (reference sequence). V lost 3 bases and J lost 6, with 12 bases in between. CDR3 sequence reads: CASSMIATSEQYF. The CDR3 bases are TGTGCCAGTAGTATGATCGCAACATCCGAGCAGTACTTC.

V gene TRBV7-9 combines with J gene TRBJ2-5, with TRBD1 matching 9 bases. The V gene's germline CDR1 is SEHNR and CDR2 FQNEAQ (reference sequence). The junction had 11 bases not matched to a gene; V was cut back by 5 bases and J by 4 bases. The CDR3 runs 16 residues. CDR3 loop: CASSPPSGTGRETQYF. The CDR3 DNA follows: TGTGCCAGCAGCCCCCCCTCCGGGACAGGGCGAGAGACCCAGTACTTC.